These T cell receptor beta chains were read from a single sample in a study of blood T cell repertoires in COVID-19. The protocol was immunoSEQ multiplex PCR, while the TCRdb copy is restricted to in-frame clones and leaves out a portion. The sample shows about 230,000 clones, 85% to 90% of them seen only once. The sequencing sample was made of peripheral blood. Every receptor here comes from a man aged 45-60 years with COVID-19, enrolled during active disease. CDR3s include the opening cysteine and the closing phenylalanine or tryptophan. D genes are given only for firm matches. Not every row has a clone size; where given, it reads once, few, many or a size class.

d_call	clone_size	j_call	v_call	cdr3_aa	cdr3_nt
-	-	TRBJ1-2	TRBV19	CASSMRAADYGYTF	TGTGCCAGTAGTATGAGGGCCGCGGACTATGGCTACACCTTC
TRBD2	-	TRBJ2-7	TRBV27	CASSLSPGGPREQYF	TGTGCCAGCAGTTTATCACCGGGAGGGCCTCGCGAGCAGTACTTC
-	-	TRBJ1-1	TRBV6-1	CASSEGAGGDTEAFF	TGTGCCAGCAGTGAAGGGGCAGGCGGGGACACTGAAGCTTTCTTT
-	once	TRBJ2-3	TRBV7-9	CASSLRQEADTQYF	TGTGCCAGCAGCTTACGACAGGAGGCAGATACGCAGTATTTT
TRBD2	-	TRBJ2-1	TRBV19	CASSPTPGTTSYNEQFF	TGTGCCAGTAGTCCCACCCCCGGGACTACCTCCTACAATGAGCAGTTCTTC
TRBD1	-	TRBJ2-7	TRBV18	CASSPDRDYEQYF	TGTGCCAGCTCACCGGACAGGGACTACGAGCAGTACTTC
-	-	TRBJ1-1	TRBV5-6	CASSYPGGTEAFF	TGTGCCAGCAGTTACCCCGGGGGGACTGAAGCTTTCTTT
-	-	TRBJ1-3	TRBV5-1	CASSPSGGVGSGNTIYF	TGCGCCAGCAGCCCGTCGGGCGGGGTCGGCTCTGGAAACACCATATATTTT
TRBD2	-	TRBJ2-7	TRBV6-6	CASSRGLAGAFANEQYF	TGTGCCAGCAGTCGAGGGCTAGCGGGAGCTTTTGCCAACGAGCAGTACTTC
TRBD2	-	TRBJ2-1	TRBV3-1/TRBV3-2	CASSLPDGGWNEQFF	TGTGCCAGCAGCCTCCCGGACGGGGGGTGGAATGAGCAGTTCTTC
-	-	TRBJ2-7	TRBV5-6	CASSLMSGALYEQYF	TGTGCCAGCAGCTTGATGTCAGGGGCCCTCTACGAGCAGTACTTC
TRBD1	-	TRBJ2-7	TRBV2	CASVPDRGEQYF	TGTGCCAGCGTCCCGGACAGGGGAGAGCAGTACTTC
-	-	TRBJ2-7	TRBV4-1	CASSQGAPYEQYF	TGCGCCAGCAGCCAAGGGGCTCCCTACGAGCAGTACTTC
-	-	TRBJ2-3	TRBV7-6	CASSSFTDTQYF	TGTGCCAGCAGCTCCTTCACAGATACGCAGTATTTT
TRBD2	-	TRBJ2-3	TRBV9	CASSSYGSGHLDTQYF	TGTGCCAGCAGCTCCTACGGTAGCGGGCACTTAGATACGCAGTATTTT
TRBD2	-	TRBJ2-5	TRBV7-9	CASSLLAGPEETQYF	TGTGCCAGCAGCCTACTAGCGGGGCCCGAAGAGACCCAGTACTTC
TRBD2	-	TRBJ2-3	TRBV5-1	CASSQRTIAGTDTQYF	TGCGCCAGCAGCCAACGCACCATAGCGGGTACAGATACGCAGTATTTT
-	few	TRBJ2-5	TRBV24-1	CATSDFQGLYF	TGTGCCACCAGTGATTTTCAGGGATTGTACTTC
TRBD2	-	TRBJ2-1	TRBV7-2	CASSLGRLAGAVSYNEQFF	TGTGCCAGCAGCTTAGGCAGACTAGCGGGGGCCGTCTCCTACAATGAGCAGTTCTTC
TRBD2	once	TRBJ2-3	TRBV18	CASSPPGLDEDTQYF	TGTGCCAGCTCACCGCCGGGACTAGACGAGGATACGCAGTATTTT
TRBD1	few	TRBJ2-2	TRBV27	CASRGKGQGLAGGELFF	TGTGCCAGCAGGGGGAAAGGACAGGGCCTTGCTGGCGGGGAGCTGTTTTTT
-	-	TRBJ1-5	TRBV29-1	CSVLTGLNQPQHF	TGCAGCGTTCTAACAGGGTTGAATCAGCCCCAGCATTTT
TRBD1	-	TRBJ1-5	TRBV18	CASSTQGLNSNQPQHF	TGTGCCAGCTCAACACAGGGGTTGAATAGCAATCAGCCCCAGCATTTT